This record concerns one T cell receptor (beta chain) sequence. This sample was taken from a study of CD8 T cells in Susac syndrome. TEMRA cells were FACS-enriched, unlike CD8+ and CD4+ T cells, which were negatively isolated. The V gene's germline CDR1 is DFQATT and CDR2 SNEGSKA (reference sequence). Trimming cost V 6 bases and J 6 bases; bases outside gene matches: 11. This CDR3 region has 13 residues. RNA amounts of roughly 0.45 to 1 ug underwent reverse transcription with random hexamers. By means of immunoSEQ multiplex PCR, TCR beta CDR3 spanning 54 Vbeta and 13 Jbeta underwent amplification. TCRdb re-analysed the immunoSEQ multiplex PCR reads in MiXCR, keeping a single row per CDR3 protein. This table holds 250,000 to 350,000 distinct CDR3 sequences, about 85% found once.

The material sequenced was CD8+ T cells from PBMCs. The source is a human donor with multiple sclerosis. V gene TRBV20-1 combines with J gene TRBJ2-7, with 7 bases identical to TRBD2. The CDR3 loop reads CSAPGLRIGEQYF. CDR3 sequence (DNA): TGCAGTGCACCGGGACTAAGGATTGGCGAGCAGTACTTC.